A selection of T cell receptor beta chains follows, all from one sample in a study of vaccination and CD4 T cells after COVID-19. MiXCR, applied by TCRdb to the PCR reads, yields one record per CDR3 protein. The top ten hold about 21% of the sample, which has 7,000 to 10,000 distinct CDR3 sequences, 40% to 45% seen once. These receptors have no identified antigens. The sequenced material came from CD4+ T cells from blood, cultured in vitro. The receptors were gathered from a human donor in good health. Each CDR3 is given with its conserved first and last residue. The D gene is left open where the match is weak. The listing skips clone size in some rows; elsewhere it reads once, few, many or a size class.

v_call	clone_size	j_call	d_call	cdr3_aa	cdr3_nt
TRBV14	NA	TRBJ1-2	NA	CASSSTANHYGYTF	TGTGCCAGCAGCTCGACAGCTAATCACTATGGCTACACCTTC
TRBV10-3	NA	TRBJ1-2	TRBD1	CAISAGTGTFDTF	TGTGCCATCAGTGCTGGGACAGGGACCTTCGACACCTTC
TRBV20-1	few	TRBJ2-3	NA	CSAPVTADTQYF	TGCAGTGCTCCCGTCACCGCAGATACGCAGTATTTT
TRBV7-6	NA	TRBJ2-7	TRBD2	CASSLEAGVSYEQYF	TGTGCCAGCAGCTTAGAAGCGGGAGTATCCTACGAGCAGTACTTC
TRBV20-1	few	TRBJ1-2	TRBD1	CSASDRGVSGYTF	TGCAGTGCTTCGGACAGGGGGGTGAGCGGCTACACCTTC
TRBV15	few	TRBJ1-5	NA	CATSKMGPDSNQPQHF	TGTGCCACCAGTAAGATGGGCCCGGATAGCAATCAGCCCCAGCATTTT
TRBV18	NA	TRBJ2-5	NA	CASSPLGGGETQYF	TGTGCCAGCTCACCACTGGGGGGCGGAGAGACCCAGTACTTC
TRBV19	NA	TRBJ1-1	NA	CASSIRPPETEAFF	TGTGCCAGTAGTATCAGGCCTCCGGAAACTGAAGCTTTCTTT
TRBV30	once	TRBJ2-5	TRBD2	CAWSGSGSQETQYF	TGTGCCTGGAGTGGTAGCGGGTCGCAAGAGACCCAGTACTTC
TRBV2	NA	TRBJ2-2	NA	CASTPGLGELFF	TGTGCCAGCACTCCAGGCCTCGGGGAGCTGTTTTTT
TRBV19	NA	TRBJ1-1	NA	CASSIDPGNGAFF	TGTGCCAGTAGTATAGATCCCGGAAACGGAGCTTTCTTT